Listed below are T cell receptor beta chains from one sample, sequenced in a study of control samples from healthy donors and cancer patients. Profiled with immunoSEQ multiplex PCR; TCRdb holds only in-frame clones, not every one. Seen here are around 22,000 clones, 83% observed once, and the top ten hold 25% to 30%. Specimen: PBMCs. All receptors come from a man aged 55-75 years with head and neck cancer. CDR3s include the opening cysteine and the closing phenylalanine or tryptophan. The D gene is left open where the match is weak. Only some rows state a clone size, as once, few, many or a class for expanded clones.

clone_size: few; d_call: -; j_call: TRBJ1-2; v_call: TRBV7-9; cdr3_nt: TGTGCCAGCAGCTTAGTGTCTTGGGGCTACACCTTC; cdr3_aa: CASSLVSWGYTF
clone_size: few; d_call: -; j_call: TRBJ2-2; v_call: TRBV5-1; cdr3_nt: TGCGCCAGCAGCCGGACTCCGAACACCGGGGAGCTGTTTTTT; cdr3_aa: CASSRTPNTGELFF
clone_size: -; d_call: -; j_call: TRBJ2-7; v_call: TRBV10-2; cdr3_nt: TGCGCCAGCAGTTTGGGACTCTTTTCTTTGCGAGAGCAGTACTTC; cdr3_aa: CASSLGLFSLREQYF
clone_size: -; d_call: TRBD1; j_call: TRBJ2-3; v_call: TRBV6-5; cdr3_nt: TGTGCCAGCAGTTTAATGACAGGGGCGGCAGATACGCAGTATTTT; cdr3_aa: CASSLMTGAADTQYF
clone_size: once; d_call: TRBD2; j_call: TRBJ2-5; v_call: TRBV13; cdr3_nt: TGTGCCAGCAGCTTAGCCCCTAGCGGGAGCTTCCAAGAGACCCAGTACTTC; cdr3_aa: CASSLAPSGSFQETQYF
clone_size: -; d_call: -; j_call: TRBJ1-2; v_call: TRBV6-2/TRBV6-3; cdr3_nt: TGTGCCAGCAGTTACCCTTTAGGACCCGCCTATGGCTACACCTTC; cdr3_aa: CASSYPLGPAYGYTF
clone_size: few; d_call: TRBD1; j_call: TRBJ1-2; v_call: TRBV6-5; cdr3_nt: TGTGCCAGCAGTACAGAGGACAGGGGGAACGGCTACACCTTC; cdr3_aa: CASSTEDRGNGYTF
clone_size: -; d_call: TRBD2; j_call: TRBJ2-1; v_call: TRBV4-3; cdr3_nt: TGCGCCAGCAGCCAAGAATCGGGAGGGGACGGCTCCTACAATGAGCAGTTCTTC; cdr3_aa: CASSQESGGDGSYNEQFF
clone_size: -; d_call: TRBD2; j_call: TRBJ2-1; v_call: TRBV3-1/TRBV3-2; cdr3_nt: TGTGCCAGCAGCCAAGAATGGGCTAGCGGGAGGGAGGATGAGCAGTTCTTC; cdr3_aa: CASSQEWASGREDEQFF
clone_size: -; d_call: -; j_call: TRBJ2-4; v_call: TRBV19; cdr3_nt: TGTGCCAGTTCCTACTTGTACATTCAGTACTTC; cdr3_aa: CASSYLYIQYF
clone_size: -; d_call: TRBD2; j_call: TRBJ2-1; v_call: TRBV27; cdr3_nt: TGTGCCAGCAGCTCCTCTACTAGCGGGAGGTATCACAATGAGCAGTTCTTC; cdr3_aa: CASSSSTSGRYHNEQFF
clone_size: once; d_call: -; j_call: TRBJ1-2; v_call: TRBV7-2; cdr3_nt: TGTGCCAGCAGCTTACCGGACATCGGAGGGTATGGCTACACCTTC; cdr3_aa: CASSLPDIGGYGYTF
clone_size: -; d_call: TRBD1; j_call: TRBJ1-2; v_call: TRBV30; cdr3_nt: TGTGCCTGGAGTGTACCCATACAGGGGGCGCTTGATGGCTACACCTTC; cdr3_aa: CAWSVPIQGALDGYTF
clone_size: -; d_call: -; j_call: TRBJ2-7; v_call: TRBV11-1; cdr3_nt: TGTGCCAGCAGCCCGCGGGGAGGTTCCCACTACGAGCAGTACTTC; cdr3_aa: CASSPRGGSHYEQYF
clone_size: -; d_call: -; j_call: TRBJ1-1; v_call: TRBV27; cdr3_nt: TGTGCCAGCCTACTTTTGAGCGGGCGGCAGAGTAATGAAGCTTTCTTT; cdr3_aa: CASLLLSGRQSNEAFF
clone_size: -; d_call: TRBD2; j_call: TRBJ2-3; v_call: TRBV11-2; cdr3_nt: TGTGCCAGCAGCTTATTAGGGCGGGAGGGCACAGATACGCAGTATTTT; cdr3_aa: CASSLLGREGTDTQYF
clone_size: -; d_call: -; j_call: TRBJ1-1; v_call: TRBV20-1; cdr3_nt: TGCAGGGCTAGTACAGGGAGTGACACTGAAGCTTTCTTT; cdr3_aa: CRASTGSDTEAFF
clone_size: -; d_call: TRBD2; j_call: TRBJ2-5; v_call: TRBV2; cdr3_nt: TGTGCCAGCAGTGTAGGACTAGCGGGACAAGAGACCCAGTACTTC; cdr3_aa: CASSVGLAGQETQYF
clone_size: -; d_call: -; j_call: TRBJ2-7; v_call: TRBV9; cdr3_nt: TGTGCCAGCAGCGCTGGCGGAGGTCGGTACGAGCAGTACTTC; cdr3_aa: CASSAGGGRYEQYF
clone_size: once; d_call: TRBD2; j_call: TRBJ2-2; v_call: TRBV28; cdr3_nt: TGTGCCAGCAGTTTTTGGAAGCTAGCGGGAGGGCCCGGGGAGCTGTTTTTT; cdr3_aa: CASSFWKLAGGPGELFF
clone_size: few; d_call: -; j_call: TRBJ1-1; v_call: TRBV7-2; cdr3_nt: TGTGCCAGCAGCTTAGAATGGTCCCGGATGAACACTGAAGCTTTCTTT; cdr3_aa: CASSLEWSRMNTEAFF
clone_size: -; d_call: -; j_call: TRBJ2-2; v_call: TRBV7-9; cdr3_nt: TGTGCCAGCAGGGCGGGATCTTTTGGCGGGGAGCTGTTTTTT; cdr3_aa: CASRAGSFGGELFF